These T cell receptor beta chains were read from a single sample in a study of T cells after yellow fever vaccination. MiXCR was run by TCRdb on the 5' RACE reads, yielding one entry per CDR3 protein. The sample holds some 500,000 distinct CDR3 sequences; approximately 13% are singletons and the top ten take over 12%. The source was PBMCs, collected on the day of the yellow fever booster vaccination. These receptors were obtained from a man aged 25 to 40 who received the YFV17D yellow fever vaccine. Each CDR3 is given with its conserved first and last residue. The order of the fields is clone size, D gene, V gene, CDR3 protein. D genes are given only for firm matches. A clone size is listed for some rows: how often the clone was seen (once, few, many), or a class if it is expanded.

-,-,TRBV4-1,CASSQGRLSEDNEQFF
many,TRBD2,TRBV4-3,CASSQEGLAVNEQFF
many,TRBD1,TRBV5-1,CASSTGQGNTGELFF
-,-,TRBV14,CASPRPASQYYEQYF
few,-,TRBV29-1,CSVSEPEPWGGYTF
-,-,TRBV14,CASKEGWGTPQYF
few,-,TRBV10-3,CAISESGLTGNTEAFF
few,-,TRBV9,CASSEGGGEETQYF
-,TRBD1,TRBV5-1,CASSMNPGGDQPQHF
few,TRBD2,TRBV13,CASSWTSLKEEQYF
-,-,TRBV15,CATSRIRMANEKLFF
few,-,TRBV2,CASSSHETWGNEQYF
many,-,TRBV28,CASSTGSNTQYF
-,TRBD1,TRBV20-1,CSASGGDRAADTQYF
few,-,TRBV5-1,CASSATELTQYF
-,-,TRBV19,CASSKRTVHTEAFF
-,TRBD1,TRBV20-1,CSARDPGTGGSSYNSPLHF
-,-,TRBV15,CATKLAFQPEGPDTQYF
-,-,TRBV19,CASSIGGAYEQYF
-,TRBD2,TRBV7-2,CASSQGREGLNYNEQFF
-,TRBD2,TRBV11-2,CASSEPGLAGGGSYNEQFF
few,-,TRBV6-1,CASSGDGSLTQYF
-,TRBD1,TRBV19,CASSRNPGQGPQHF
-,-,TRBV18,CASSPRDGIQETQYF
few,-,TRBV25-1,CASSDSGRALSPLHF
few,-,TRBV10-2,CASSNILASTGELFF
few,-,TRBV4-3,CASTVWNGYGELFF
few,-,TRBV15,CATSRASGPQETQYF
-,TRBD1,TRBV29-1,CSAPDRGSNTEAFF
-,TRBD2,TRBV5-8,CASNPGTSESDEQFF
few,TRBD2,TRBV18,CASSPGGTSPNEQFF
few,-,TRBV12-3/TRBV12-4,CASSLPQGYNEQFF
few,-,TRBV20-1,CSASTGTNTGELFF
few,-,TRBV11-2,CASTRDGGEQFF